This T cell receptor beta chain was found in a study of T cells after yellow fever vaccination (dated by TCRdb to the late 2010s). General notes on the study: Libraries from fractions with low cell numbers were prepared with the SMART-Seq v4 Ultra Low Input RNA kit. Bulk TCR alpha and beta repertoires were sequenced longitudinally to track T-cell clones before and after primary and booster YFV17D yellow fever vaccination. Two healthy male donors, one aged 18 to 29 and one aged 30 to 39 years, were included in the cohort. Blood was collected at multiple timepoints before and after primary and secondary immunization, and bulk PBMC replicates and cell subsets were isolated. Overall study results and their limits: Computational filtering was required because FACS-sorted repertoires could contain abundant contaminating clonotypes from the bulk population. Compared with the primary T-cell response, the secondary T-cell response was faster but weaker, reaching its peak on day 5 rather than on day 15. A small share of clonotypes was detected in both CD4 and CD8 compartments, with the overlap likely arising from convergent recombination. Most clones expanded after primary vaccination (almost 97% of CD4 and 88% of CD8) were re-detected after the booster, suggesting that broad memory maintenance occurred. Only two donors were included in the study, so the extent to which the findings can be generalized is limited.

TCR cDNA was synthesized by 5'RACE template switching, through which a universal primer site and unique molecular identifiers were introduced. Priming for cDNA synthesis came from both the TCR alpha and TCR beta constant segments. Library amplification used two PCR steps, and the second PCR step added sample barcodes and sequencing adapters. Sequencing of the libraries was done on either Illumina HiSeq 2500 (2x100 bp) or NovaSeq (2x150 bp). The paper's data handling went like this. Reads were demultiplexed and collapsed into UMI consensus sequences with MIGEC, and V(D)J alignment was performed with MiXCR. Vaccine-responding clonotypes were identified with edgeR using replicate PBMC samples, with FDR below 0.01 and a log2 fold change above 5 up to day 15 being required. Bulk clonotypes were assigned CD4 or CD8 identity according to which sequenced CD4 or CD8 repertoire held them at higher abundance. TCRdb ran its own pipeline on the public reads, namely fastp trimming at Q25 and MiXCR clone calling, and kept in-frame beta chains. Identical CDR3 protein sequences are pooled into one entry, listed with their most common genes and DNA. These V and J calls rely on TCRdb rather than the paper's analysis. This sample comprises around 610,000 distinct CDR3 sequences, approximately 15% of them detected only once. The ten most abundant clones make up over 12% of the sample.

The treatment or condition label on this specimen signifies: live attenuated yellow fever vaccine strain. At every blood-draw timepoint, two biological replicates of bulk PBMCs were collected. A standard Ficoll-Paque protocol was used to isolate PBMCs from peripheral blood. RNA was extracted with TriZol from bulk PBMCs, CD4 and CD8 fractions, and dextramer-positive and dextramer-negative fractions. Turning to this clonotype: The antigen this receptor binds is unknown. No much larger clone exists at a distance of one base, and base qualities are not known.

At the junction V is shortened by 6 bases and J by 0 bases; bases outside the gene matches: 4. The CDR3 has 14 amino acids, counting the end cysteine and phenylalanine. The entry retains the CDR3 DNA only, 42 bases that are in frame from base 1. The germline V gene encodes CDR1 SEHNR and CDR2 FQNEAQ (reference sequence). This sequence originates from a man younger than 40 who received the YFV17D yellow fever vaccine. The source was PBMCs, collected on the day of the yellow fever booster vaccination. Rearrangement joined TRBV7-9 to TRBJ2-7; 8 bases in the junction line up with TRBD1. The DNA is TGTGCCAGCAGACCAACAGGGGGCTCCTACGAGCAGTACTTC. This codes for CASRPTGGSYEQYF.